This TCR beta chain was sequenced during a study of shared clonotypes between healthy human individuals (TCRdb year 2020). General notes on the study: The cohort included a few men and a couple of women between 18 and 49 years of age. To estimate repertoire size and how much clonotypes are shared between individuals, the study performed deep sequencing of blood TCR repertoires from a handful of healthy adults. Libraries were prepared and TCR repertoires were sequenced by different laboratories using diverse techniques, in order to increase sequencing depth and limit assay-specific biases. Per donor, three plates each were used for CD4 naive and CD4 memory, two for CD8 naive, and one for CD8 memory. Between about 0.8 and 8.9 billion PBMCs per donor were obtained by leukapheresis. Results and caveats for the whole study, not just this receptor: About 5% of naive CD4, 3.5% of naive CD8, around 2.3% of memory CD4, and 0.4% of memory CD8 clonotypes were shared across several donors. The small number of donors limited the genetic and exposure-history diversity represented. Compared with non-shared clonotypes, clonotypes shared by all four sorted-subset donors had higher generation probabilities. Pairwise subsampling led to the expectation that sequencing depth would affect the degree of clonotype sharing among donors. Sampling was restricted to blood, and TCR repertoires in tissue are likely to differ from TCR repertoires in blood. Naive subsets generally had larger estimated clonotype richness than memory subsets. Rarefaction of sorted-subset datasets indicated incomplete sequencing despite the large sequencing depth.

Concerning this clone itself: Which antigen it targets is not known. No much larger clonotype is one base removed from it; base qualities were not supplied.

Using the deep immunoSEQ assay, multiplex PCR amplified TCR CDR3 regions from genomic DNA. Genomic DNA extracted from each cell subset was distributed evenly over all wells of several immunoSEQ 96-well plates, and each plate served as one replicate. For sorted subsets, roughly 200 ng of genomic DNA, equivalent to around 31,000 T cell genomes, went into each replicate PCR. The purified libraries were quantified using a Qubit 3.0 fluorometer, sized with a Bioanalyzer 2100, and then quantified again using the KAPA Library Quantification kit. Every immunoSEQ 96-well plate was sequenced on a dedicated single-read 150-cycle Illumina NextSeq 550 flow cell. Per the source publication's procedure: The immunoSEQ output contained only junctional sequences without quality scores, so filtering could not match that applied to full-length reads. Sequences were annotated with PyIR, a Python wrapper for IgBLAST v1.9, and V/J genes and CDR3 were assigned using IMGT germline references. Reads were filtered out if the reads had weak V/J assignments (E-value above 1e-6), no CDR3, stop codons, out-of-frame junctions, or ambiguous translated residues. V3J clonotypes were defined by identical inferred V gene, J gene, and CDR3 amino acid sequence. The percentage overlap between two repertoires was calculated by dividing the number of shared unique clonotypes by the size of the smaller repertoire. Richness of each repertoire was evaluated using RTK rarefaction, the Chao1 estimator, and Recon v2.1 estimates of unobserved clonotypes. OLGA was used to compute generation probabilities for all TCRbeta clonotypes that the gDNA method yielded from four donors. TCRdb's version of the immuneACCESS table is confined to in-frame rearrangements and falls short of the full clone set. An unresolved V gene accounts for under half of the shortfall where checked; the remainder is of unknown origin. V and J calls and clone size come straight from that table; D and trimming were deduced from the DNA. Here the sample has more than 2,000,000 clones; about 92% occur a single time. The top ten clones comprise over 0.12% of the sample.

The donors were healthy, HIV-negative adults who had no recently reported acute infections or vaccinations. Every donor was a Caucasian adult residing in Nashville, Tennessee, USA. CD4+ T cells were enriched by magnetic negative selection; naive cells were then positively selected on CD45RA, and the negative fraction formed the memory subset. After blood collection by leukapheresis, PBMCs were isolated using Ficoll-Histopaque density gradient centrifugation and then cryopreserved in the vapor phase of liquid nitrogen. Purity and quantity of every magnetically sorted T cell population were checked by analytical flow cytometry. Genomic DNA was isolated from every sorted fraction and measured by UV absorbance on a Nanodrop 2000c. CDR1 and CDR2 are read off the germline V gene as MDHEN and SYDVKM. Trimmed from V: 3 bases; trimmed from J: 0 bases; junction bases lacking a gene match: 4. The CDR3 spans 17 residues, from the cysteine through the phenylalanine. The DNA shown is the 51-base CDR3, in frame from base 1.

The receptor chain draws on TRBV28 and TRBJ2-1, with TRBD2 matching 11 junction bases. This receptor was taken from a man aged 18 to 29 in good health. Sequencing was carried out using naive CD4+ T cells sorted from blood. Per the publication, the cell subset or site label means: CD45RA+ positively selected. Read as DNA, the sequence is TGTGCCAGCAGTTTTGCTAGCGGGGGGAGCTCCTACAATGAGCAGTTCTTC. Its translation is CASSFASGGSSYNEQFF.